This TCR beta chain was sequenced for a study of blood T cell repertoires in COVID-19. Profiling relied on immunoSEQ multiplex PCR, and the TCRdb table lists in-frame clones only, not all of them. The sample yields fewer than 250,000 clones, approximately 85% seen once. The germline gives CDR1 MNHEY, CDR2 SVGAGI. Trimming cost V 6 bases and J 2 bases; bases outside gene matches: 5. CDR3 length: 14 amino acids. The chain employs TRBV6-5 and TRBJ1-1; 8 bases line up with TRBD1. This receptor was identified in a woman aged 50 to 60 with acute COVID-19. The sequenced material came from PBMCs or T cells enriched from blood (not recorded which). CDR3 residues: CASRSGQVNTEAFF. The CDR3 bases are TGTGCCAGCAGATCGGGACAGGTTAACACTGAAGCTTTCTTT.